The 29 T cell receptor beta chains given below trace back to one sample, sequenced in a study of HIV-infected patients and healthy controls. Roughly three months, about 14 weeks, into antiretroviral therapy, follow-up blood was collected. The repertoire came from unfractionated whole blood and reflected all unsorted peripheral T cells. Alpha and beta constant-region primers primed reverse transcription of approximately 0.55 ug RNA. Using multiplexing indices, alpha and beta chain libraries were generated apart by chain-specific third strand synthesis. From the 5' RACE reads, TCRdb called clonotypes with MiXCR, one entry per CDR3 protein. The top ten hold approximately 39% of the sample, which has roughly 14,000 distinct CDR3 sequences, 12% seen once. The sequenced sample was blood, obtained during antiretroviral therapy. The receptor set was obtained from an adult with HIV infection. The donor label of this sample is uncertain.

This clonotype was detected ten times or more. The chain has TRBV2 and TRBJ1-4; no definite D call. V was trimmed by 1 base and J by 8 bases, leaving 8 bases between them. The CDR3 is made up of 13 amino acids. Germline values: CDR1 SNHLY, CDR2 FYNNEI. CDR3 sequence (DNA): TGTGCCAGCAGTGAAGAGGGTCCGGAAAAACTGTTTTTT. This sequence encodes CASSEEGPEKLFF.

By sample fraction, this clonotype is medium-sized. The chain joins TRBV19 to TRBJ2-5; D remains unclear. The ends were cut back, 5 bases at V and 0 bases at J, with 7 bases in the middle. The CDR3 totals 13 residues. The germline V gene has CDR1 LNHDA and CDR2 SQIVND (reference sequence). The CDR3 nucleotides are TGTGCCAGTAGTGTCGACTACCAAGAGACCCAGTACTTC. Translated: CASSVDYQETQYF. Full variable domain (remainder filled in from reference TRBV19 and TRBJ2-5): DGGITQSPKYLFRKEGQNVTLSCEQNLNHDAMYWYRQDPGQGLRLIYYSQIVNDFQKGDIAEGYSVSREKKESFPLTVTSAQKNPTAFYLCASSVDYQETQYFGPGTRLLVL.

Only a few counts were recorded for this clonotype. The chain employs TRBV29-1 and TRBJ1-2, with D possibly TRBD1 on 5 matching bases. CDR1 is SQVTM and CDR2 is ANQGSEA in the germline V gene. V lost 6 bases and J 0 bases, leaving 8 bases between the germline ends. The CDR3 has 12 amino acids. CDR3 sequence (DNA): TGCAGCGTAGGGACCGCTAACTATGGCTACACCTTC. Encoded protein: CSVGTANYGYTF.

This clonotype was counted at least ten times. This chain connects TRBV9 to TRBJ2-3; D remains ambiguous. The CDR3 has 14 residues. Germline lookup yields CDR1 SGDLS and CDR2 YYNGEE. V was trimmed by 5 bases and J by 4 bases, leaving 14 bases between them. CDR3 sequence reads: CASRVRPGPDTQYF. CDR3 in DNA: TGTGCCAGCAGGGTTAGACCCGGTCCAGATACGCAGTATTTT.

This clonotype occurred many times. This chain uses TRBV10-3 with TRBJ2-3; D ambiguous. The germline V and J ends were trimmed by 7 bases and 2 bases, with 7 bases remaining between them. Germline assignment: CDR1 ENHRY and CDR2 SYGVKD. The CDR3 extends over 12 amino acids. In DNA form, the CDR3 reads TGTGCCATCACAAACTTCACAGATACGCAGTATTTT. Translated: CAITNFTDTQYF.

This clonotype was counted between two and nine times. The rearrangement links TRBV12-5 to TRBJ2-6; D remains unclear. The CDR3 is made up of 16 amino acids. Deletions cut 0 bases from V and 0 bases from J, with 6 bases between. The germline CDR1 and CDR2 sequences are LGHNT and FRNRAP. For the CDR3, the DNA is TGTGCTAGTGGTTTGGTACCTAGCTCTGGGGCCAACGTCCTGACTTTC. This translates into CASGLVPSSGANVLTF.

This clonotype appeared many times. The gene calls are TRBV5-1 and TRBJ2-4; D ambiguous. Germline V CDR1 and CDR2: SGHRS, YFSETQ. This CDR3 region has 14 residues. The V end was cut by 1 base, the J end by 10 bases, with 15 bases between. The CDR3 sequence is CASSLRLAETIQYF. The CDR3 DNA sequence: TGCGCCAGCAGCTTGAGGTTGGCAGAGACAATTCAGTACTTC.

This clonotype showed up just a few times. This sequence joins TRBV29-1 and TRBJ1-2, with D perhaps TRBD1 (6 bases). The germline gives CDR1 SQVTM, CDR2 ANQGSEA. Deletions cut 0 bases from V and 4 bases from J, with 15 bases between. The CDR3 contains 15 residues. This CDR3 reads CSVEDVGALSYGYTF. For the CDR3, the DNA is TGCAGCGTTGAAGATGTGGGGGCGCTGAGCTATGGCTACACCTTC.

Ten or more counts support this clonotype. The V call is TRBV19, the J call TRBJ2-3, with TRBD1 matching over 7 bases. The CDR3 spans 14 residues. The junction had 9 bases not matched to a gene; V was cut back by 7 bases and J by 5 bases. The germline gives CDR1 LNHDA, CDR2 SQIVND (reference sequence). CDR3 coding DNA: TGTGCCAGTACCGCCGGGACAGTTGGAGATACGCAGTATTTT. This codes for CASTAGTVGDTQYF.

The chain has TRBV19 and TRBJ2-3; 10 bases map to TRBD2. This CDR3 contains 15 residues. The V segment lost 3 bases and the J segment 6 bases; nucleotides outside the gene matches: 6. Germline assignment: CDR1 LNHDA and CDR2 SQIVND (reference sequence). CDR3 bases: TGTGCCAGTAGTATTCTAGCGGGAGCGGTTGATACGCAGTATTTT. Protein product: CASSILAGAVDTQYF.

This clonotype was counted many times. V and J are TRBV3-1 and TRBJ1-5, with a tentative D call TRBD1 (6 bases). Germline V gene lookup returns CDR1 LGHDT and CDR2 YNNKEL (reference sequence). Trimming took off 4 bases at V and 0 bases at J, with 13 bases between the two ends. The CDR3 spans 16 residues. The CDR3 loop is CASSLWTVYSNQPQHF. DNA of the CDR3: TGTGCCAGCAGCCTATGGACAGTTTATAGCAATCAGCCCCAGCATTTT.

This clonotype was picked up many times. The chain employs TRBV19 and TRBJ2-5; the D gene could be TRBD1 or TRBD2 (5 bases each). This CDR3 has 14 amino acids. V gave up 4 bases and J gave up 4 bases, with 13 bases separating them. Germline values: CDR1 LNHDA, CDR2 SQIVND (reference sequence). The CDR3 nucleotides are TGTGCCAGTAGTACTTCGGGACCTTCAGAGACCCAGTACTTC. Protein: CASSTSGPSETQYF.

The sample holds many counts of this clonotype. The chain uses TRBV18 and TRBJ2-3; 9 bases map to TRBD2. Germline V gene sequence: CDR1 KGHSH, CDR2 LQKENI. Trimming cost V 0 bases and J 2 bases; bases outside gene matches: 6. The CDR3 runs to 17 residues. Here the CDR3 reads CASSPPRGGGDTDTQYF. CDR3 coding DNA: TGTGCCAGCTCACCACCACGCGGCGGGGGGGACACAGATACGCAGTATTTT.

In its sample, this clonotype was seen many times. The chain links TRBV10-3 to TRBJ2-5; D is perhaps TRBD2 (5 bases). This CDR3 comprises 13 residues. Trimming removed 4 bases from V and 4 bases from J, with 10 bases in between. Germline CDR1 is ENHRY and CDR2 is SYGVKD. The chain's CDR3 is CAISAPGIETQYF. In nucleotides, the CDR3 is TGTGCCATCAGTGCTCCCGGGATAGAGACCCAGTACTTC.

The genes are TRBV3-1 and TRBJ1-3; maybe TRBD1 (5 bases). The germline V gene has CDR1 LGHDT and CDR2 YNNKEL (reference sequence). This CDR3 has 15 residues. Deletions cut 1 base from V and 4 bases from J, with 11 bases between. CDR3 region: CASSQGDGEGNTIYF. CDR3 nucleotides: TGTGCCAGCAGCCAAGGGGACGGGGAAGGAAACACCATATATTTT.

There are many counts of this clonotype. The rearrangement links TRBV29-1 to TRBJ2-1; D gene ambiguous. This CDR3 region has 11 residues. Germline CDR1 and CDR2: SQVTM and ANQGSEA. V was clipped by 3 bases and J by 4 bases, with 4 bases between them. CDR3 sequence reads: CSVDKYNEQFF. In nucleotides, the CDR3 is TGCAGCGTTGACAAGTACAATGAGCAGTTCTTC.

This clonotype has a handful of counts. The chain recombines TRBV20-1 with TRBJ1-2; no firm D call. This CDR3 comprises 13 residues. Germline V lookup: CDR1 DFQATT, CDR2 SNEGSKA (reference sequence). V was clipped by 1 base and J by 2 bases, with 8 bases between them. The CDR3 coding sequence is TGCAGTGCTAGAGTTACAGCGAACTATGGCTACACCTTC. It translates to CSARVTANYGYTF.

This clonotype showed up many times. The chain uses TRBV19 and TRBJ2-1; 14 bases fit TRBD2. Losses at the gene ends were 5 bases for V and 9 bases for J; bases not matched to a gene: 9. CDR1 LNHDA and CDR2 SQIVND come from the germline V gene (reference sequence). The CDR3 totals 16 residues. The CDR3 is CASSSPGLAGDGEQFF. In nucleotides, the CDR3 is TGTGCCAGTAGTTCCCCGGGACTAGCGGGAGACGGTGAGCAGTTCTTC.

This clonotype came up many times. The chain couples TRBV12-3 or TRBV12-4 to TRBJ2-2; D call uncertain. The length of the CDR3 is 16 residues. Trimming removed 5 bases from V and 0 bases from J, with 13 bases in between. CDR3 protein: CASSLRASANTGELFF. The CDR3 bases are TGTGCCAGCAGTCTTAGAGCAAGCGCGAACACCGGGGAGCTGTTTTTT.

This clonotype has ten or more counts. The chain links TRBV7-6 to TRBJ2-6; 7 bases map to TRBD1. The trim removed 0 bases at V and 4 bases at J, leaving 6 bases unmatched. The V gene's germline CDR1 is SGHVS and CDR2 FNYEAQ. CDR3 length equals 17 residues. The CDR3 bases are TGTGCCAGCAGCTTAGCCCCTACAGGGGTCGGGGCCAACGTCCTGACTTTC. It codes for CASSLAPTGVGANVLTF.

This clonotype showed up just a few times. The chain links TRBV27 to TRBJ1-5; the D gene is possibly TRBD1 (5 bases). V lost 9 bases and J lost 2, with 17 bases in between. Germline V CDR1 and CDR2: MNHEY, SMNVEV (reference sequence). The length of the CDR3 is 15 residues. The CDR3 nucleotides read TGTGCCAGTCGAGGAGGGACCCAGCGCAATCAGCCCCAGCATTTT. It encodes CASRGGTQRNQPQHF.

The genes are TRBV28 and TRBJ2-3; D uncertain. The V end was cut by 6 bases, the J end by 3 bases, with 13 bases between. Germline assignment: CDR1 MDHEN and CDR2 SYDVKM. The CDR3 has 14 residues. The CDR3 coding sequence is TGTGCCAGCAGCCGCCCGATTGGGACAGATACGCAGTATTTT. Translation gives CASSRPIGTDTQYF.

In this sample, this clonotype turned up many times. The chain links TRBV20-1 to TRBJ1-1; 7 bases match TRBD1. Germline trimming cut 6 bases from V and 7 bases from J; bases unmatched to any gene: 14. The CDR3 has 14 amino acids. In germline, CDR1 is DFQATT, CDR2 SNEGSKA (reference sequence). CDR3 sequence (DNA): TGCAGTGCCCGGAGATTGACAGGGATACTTGAAGCTTTCTTT. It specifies CSARRLTGILEAFF.

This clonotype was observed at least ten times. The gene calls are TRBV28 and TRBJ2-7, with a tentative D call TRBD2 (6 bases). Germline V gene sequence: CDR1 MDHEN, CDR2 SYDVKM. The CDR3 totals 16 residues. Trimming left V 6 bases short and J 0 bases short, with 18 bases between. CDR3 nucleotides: TGTGCCAGCAGCGTACTCCGGGACGGGAGCTCCTACGAGCAGTACTTC. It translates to CASSVLRDGSSYEQYF.

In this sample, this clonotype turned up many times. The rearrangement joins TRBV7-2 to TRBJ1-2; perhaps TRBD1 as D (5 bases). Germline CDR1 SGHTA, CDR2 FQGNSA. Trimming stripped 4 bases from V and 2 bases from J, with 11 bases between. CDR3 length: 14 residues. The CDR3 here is CASSSPGPNYGYTF. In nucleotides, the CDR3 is TGTGCCAGCAGCTCTCCGGGACCCAACTATGGCTACACCTTC.

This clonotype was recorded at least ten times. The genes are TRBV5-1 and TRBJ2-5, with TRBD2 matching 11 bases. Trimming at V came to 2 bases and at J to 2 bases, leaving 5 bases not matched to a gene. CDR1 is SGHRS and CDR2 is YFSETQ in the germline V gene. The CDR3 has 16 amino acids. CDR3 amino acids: CASSFRLAGKQETQYF. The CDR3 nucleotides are TGCGCCAGCAGCTTTCGACTAGCGGGGAAGCAAGAGACCCAGTACTTC.

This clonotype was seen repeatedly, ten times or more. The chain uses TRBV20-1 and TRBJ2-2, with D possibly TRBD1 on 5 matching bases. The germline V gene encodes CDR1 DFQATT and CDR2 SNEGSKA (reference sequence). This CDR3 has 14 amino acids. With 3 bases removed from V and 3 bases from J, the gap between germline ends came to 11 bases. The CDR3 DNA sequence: TGCAGTGCTAGTTCCAGGGCCGACACCGGGGAGCTGTTTTTT. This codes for CSASSRADTGELFF.

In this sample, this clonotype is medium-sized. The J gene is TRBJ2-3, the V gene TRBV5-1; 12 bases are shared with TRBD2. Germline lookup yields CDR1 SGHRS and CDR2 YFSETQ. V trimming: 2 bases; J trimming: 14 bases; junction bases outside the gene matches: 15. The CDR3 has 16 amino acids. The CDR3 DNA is TGCGCCAGCAGCTTAGCGACTAGCGGGAGAAGGCCCCCGGCGTATTTT. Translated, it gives CASSLATSGRRPPAYF.

The CDR3 region has the DNA TGTGCCAGCTCAAGAGGGACCAACACCGGAGAGACCCAGTACTTC. Translation gives CASSRGTNTGETQYF. The chain carries TRBV18 and TRBJ2-5, with D perhaps given as TRBD1 or TRBD2 (5 bases each). V was trimmed by 5 bases and J by 4 bases, leaving 17 bases between them. The CDR3 is 15 amino acids. Germline V gene data show CDR1 as KGHSH and CDR2 as LQKENI.